Given below is one T cell receptor (beta chain) in context. Its target is unknown. This sample is part of a study of cytomegalovirus exposure and HLA in healthy donors. The method was immunoSEQ multiplex PCR; TCRdb's version includes in-frame clones alone and lacks a portion of them. This table holds 150,000 to 200,000 clones, approximately 86% found once. Overall study findings and caveats: In vitro testing confirmed a few CMV-associated chains as specific for CMV antigens. Many donors shared some public TCRs, even though most TCR sequences were rare. As was reported, the classifier diagnosed cytomegalovirus status with high specificity and sensitivity. Clusters of TCRs from the first cohort tended to co-occur in the roughly 120 validation repertoires (as a later analysis found).

Trimming took off 6 bases at V and 3 bases at J, with 8 bases between the two ends. The CDR3 spans 11 residues. Germline CDR1 reads DFQATT; CDR2 reads SNEGSKA (reference sequence). Sequencing input: PBMCs. This clonotype was obtained from a man aged 18-30 years in good health and CMV-seropositive. The chain joins TRBV20-1 to TRBJ1-1, with a weak D call TRBD1 (5 bases). The CDR3 protein is CSAGEDTEAFF. In DNA form, the CDR3 reads TGCAGTGCAGGGGAGGACACTGAAGCTTTCTTT.